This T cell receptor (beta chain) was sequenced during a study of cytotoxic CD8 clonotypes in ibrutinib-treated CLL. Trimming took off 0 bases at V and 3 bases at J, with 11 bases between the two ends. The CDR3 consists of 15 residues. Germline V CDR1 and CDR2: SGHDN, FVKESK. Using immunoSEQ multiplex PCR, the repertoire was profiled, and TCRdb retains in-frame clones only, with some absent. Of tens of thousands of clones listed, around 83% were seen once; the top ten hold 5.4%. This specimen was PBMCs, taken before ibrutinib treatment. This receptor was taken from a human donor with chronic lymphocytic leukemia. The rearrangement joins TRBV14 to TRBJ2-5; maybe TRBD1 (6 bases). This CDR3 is CASSQDHRAKETQYF. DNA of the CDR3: TGTGCCAGCAGCCAAGACCACAGGGCGAAAGAGACCCAGTACTTC. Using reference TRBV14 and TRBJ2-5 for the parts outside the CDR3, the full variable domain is EAGVTQFPSHSVIEKGQTVTLRCDPISGHDNLYWYRRVMGKEIKFLLHFVKESKQDESGMPNNRFLAERTGGTYSTLKVQPAELEDSGVYFCASSQDHRAKETQYFGPGTRLLVL.